These 9 T cell receptor beta chains were sequenced from one sample in a study of T cell responses to AZD1222 COVID-19 vaccine. This table comes from immunoSEQ multiplex PCR, and its TCRdb copy is limited to in-frame clones, with some not included. The sample shows 160,000 or so clones, about 89% of them seen only once. The sequencing used peripheral blood, collected on day 0 of AZD1222 vaccination. Source of these receptors: an adult in good health.

The chain couples TRBV19 to TRBJ2-2; no clear D gene. V lost 5 bases and J 6 bases, leaving 10 bases between the germline ends. Looked up from germline, CDR1 is LNHDA and CDR2 is SQIVND (reference sequence). The CDR3 consists of 13 residues. The CDR3 bases are TGTGCCAGTAGTGTCGGTTGGGCCGGGGAGCTGTTTTTT. The encoded protein is CASSVGWAGELFF.

This chain uses TRBV10-3 with TRBJ2-7; 7 bases match TRBD2. The CDR3 sequence is 15 residues long. Germline V CDR1 and CDR2: ENHRY, SYGVKD. V dropped 2 bases and J dropped 1; count of bases not matched to a gene: 5. In DNA, the CDR3 is TGTGCCATCAGTGAGAGTCCAGCGGGATCCTACGAGCAGTACTTC. Its translation is CAISESPAGSYEQYF.

Many counts were recorded for this clone. CDR3 sequence (DNA): TGTGCCAGCAGCGAGACTAGCGGGAGGGGGGCAGATACGCAGTATTTT. The encoded protein is CASSETSGRGADTQYF. This chain links TRBV9 with TRBJ2-3; 14 bases match TRBD2. V dropped 3 bases and J dropped 4; count of bases not matched to a gene: 4. The germline V gene encodes CDR1 SGDLS and CDR2 YYNGEE. This CDR3 is built from 16 residues.

The chain recombines TRBV11-2 with TRBJ2-7, with 8 bases lining up with TRBD1. After removal of 0 bases from V and 3 bases from J, the junction contained 10 bases not matched to a gene. The CDR3 totals 17 residues. Germline lookup yields CDR1 SGHAT and CDR2 FQNNGV. The CDR3 coding sequence is TGTGCCAGCAGCTTAGATGGTAGGACAGGGCAAATCTACGAGCAGTACTTC. Encoded protein: CASSLDGRTGQIYEQYF.

The chain is built from TRBV7-2 and TRBJ1-1; D uncertain. The CDR3 is made up of 15 amino acids. Between the trimmed V and J ends, which lost 1 base and 8 bases, there was a span of 17 bases. Germline V gene sequence: CDR1 SGHTA, CDR2 FQGNSA. Here the CDR3 reads CASSLDYSGLREAFF. In nucleotides, the CDR3 is TGTGCCAGCAGCTTAGATTACTCGGGCCTCCGGGAAGCTTTCTTT.

The chain combines TRBV4-2 with TRBJ1-4, with D possibly being TRBD1 (5 bases). Germline CDR1 LGHNA, CDR2 YNFKEQ. Trimming took off 0 bases at V and 3 bases at J, with 11 bases between the two ends. The CDR3 totals 16 residues. CDR3 nucleotides: TGTGCCAGCAGCCAAGATCGCCAGGGAGCTAATGAAAAACTGTTTTTT. Encoded protein: CASSQDRQGANEKLFF.

The chain combines TRBV5-6 with TRBJ1-1; no firm D call. V lost 2 bases to trimming and J lost 2 bases, with 4 bases between them. Germline assignment: CDR1 SGHDT and CDR2 YYEEEE. This CDR3 is built from 12 residues. CDR3 loop: CASSFQNTEAFF. CDR3 in DNA: TGTGCCAGCAGCTTTCAAAACACTGAAGCTTTCTTT.

The genes are TRBV7-9 and TRBJ1-2; D remains ambiguous. Trimming left V 0 bases short and J 5 bases short, with 10 bases between. In germline, CDR1 is SEHNR, CDR2 FQNEAQ (reference sequence). The CDR3 runs to 14 residues. The CDR3 protein is CASSLATAVYGYTF. The CDR3 coding sequence is TGTGCCAGCAGCTTAGCAACGGCGGTGTATGGCTACACCTTC.

J is TRBJ1-5 and V is TRBV6-1; the D is unclear. The germline V gene has CDR1 MNHNS and CDR2 SASEGT. CDR3 length: 14 residues. Trimming removed 0 bases from V and 4 bases from J, with 7 bases in between. In DNA, the CDR3 is TGTGCCAGCAGTGAAGCGGGCGGTAATCAGCCCCAGCATTTT. Translating gives CASSEAGGNQPQHF.